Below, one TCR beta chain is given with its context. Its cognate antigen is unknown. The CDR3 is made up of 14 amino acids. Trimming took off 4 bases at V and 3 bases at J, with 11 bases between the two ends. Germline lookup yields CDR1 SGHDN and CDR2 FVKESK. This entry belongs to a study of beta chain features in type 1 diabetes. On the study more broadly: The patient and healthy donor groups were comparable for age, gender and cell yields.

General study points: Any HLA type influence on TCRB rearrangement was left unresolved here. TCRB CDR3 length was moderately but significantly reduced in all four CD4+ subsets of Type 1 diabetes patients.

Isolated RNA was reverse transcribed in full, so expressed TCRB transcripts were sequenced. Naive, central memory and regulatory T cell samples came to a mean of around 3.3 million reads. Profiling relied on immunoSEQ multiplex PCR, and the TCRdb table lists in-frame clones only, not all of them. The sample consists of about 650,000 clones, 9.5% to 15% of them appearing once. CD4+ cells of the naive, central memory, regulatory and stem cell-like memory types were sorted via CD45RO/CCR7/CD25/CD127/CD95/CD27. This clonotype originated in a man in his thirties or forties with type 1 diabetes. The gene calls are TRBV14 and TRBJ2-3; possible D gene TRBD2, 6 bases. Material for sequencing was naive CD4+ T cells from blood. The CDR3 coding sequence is TGTGCCAGCAGCCCCACCAGCGGGACAGATACGCAGTATTTT. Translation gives CASSPTSGTDTQYF.